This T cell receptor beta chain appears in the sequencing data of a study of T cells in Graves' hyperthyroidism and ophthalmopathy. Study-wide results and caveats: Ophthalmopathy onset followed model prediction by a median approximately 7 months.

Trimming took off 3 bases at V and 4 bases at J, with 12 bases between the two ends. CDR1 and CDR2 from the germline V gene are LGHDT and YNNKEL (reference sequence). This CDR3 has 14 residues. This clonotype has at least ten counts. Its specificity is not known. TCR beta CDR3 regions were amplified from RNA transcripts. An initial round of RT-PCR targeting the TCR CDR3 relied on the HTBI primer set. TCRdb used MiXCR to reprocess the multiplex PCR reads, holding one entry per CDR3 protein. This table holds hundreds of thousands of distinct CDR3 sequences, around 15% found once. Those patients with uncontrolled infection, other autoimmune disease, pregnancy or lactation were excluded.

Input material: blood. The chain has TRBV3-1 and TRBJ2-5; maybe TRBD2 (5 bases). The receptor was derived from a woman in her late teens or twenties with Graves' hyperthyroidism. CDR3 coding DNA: TGTGCCAGCAGCCAGAACGGAGGCGGAGAGACCCAGTACTTC. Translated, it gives CASSQNGGGETQYF.